What follows is one TCR beta chain and its context. The data were taken from a study of T cell repertoires in MIS-A myocarditis. Here immunoSEQ multiplex PCR was the method, and the copy in TCRdb shows in-frame clones only, minus some. The sample consists of fewer than 15,000 clones, 74% of them appearing once. In germline, CDR1 is KGHSH, CDR2 LQKENI. There are 13 residues in the CDR3. V was cut by 6 bases and J by 5 bases, with 11 bases left in between. The sample comprised left ventricle heart tissue obtained at autopsy. This receptor was taken from a man aged 18 to 30 with fulminant myocarditis from multisystem inflammatory syndrome in adults (MIS-A) after COVID-19. V is TRBV18 and J is TRBJ2-1; D unresolved. The CDR3 protein is CASSLGRDNEQFF. The CDR3 DNA reads as TGTGCCAGCTCCCTCGGACGGGACAATGAGCAGTTCTTC.